This TCR beta chain originates from a study of T cell changes during pregnancy in multiple sclerosis. Profiled with immunoSEQ multiplex PCR; TCRdb holds only in-frame clones, not every one. Here the sample spans roughly 30,000 clones, 85% to 90% being singletons. Germline V gives CDR1 SGDLS, CDR2 YYNGEE. V lost 4 bases to trimming and J lost 5 bases; unmatched junction nucleotides: 4. This CDR3 has 15 residues. Source: CD8+ T cells from peripheral blood mononuclear cells, taken in the second trimester of pregnancy. The receptor comes from a female donor with multiple sclerosis, enrolled in a pregnancy study. This chain links TRBV9 with TRBJ2-2; TRBD2 matches 11 bases. The CDR3 DNA reads as TGTGCCAGCAGCATCAGACTAGCGGGGACCGGGGAGCTGTTTTTT. Translating it yields CASSIRLAGTGELFF. Based on the CDR3 plus reference TRBV9 and TRBJ2-2, the full variable domain is DSGVTQTPKHLITATGQRVTLRCSPRSGDLSVYWYQQSLDQGLQFLIQYYNGEERAKGNILERFSAQQFPDLHSELNLSSLELGDSALYFCASSIRLAGTGELFFGEGSRLTVL.